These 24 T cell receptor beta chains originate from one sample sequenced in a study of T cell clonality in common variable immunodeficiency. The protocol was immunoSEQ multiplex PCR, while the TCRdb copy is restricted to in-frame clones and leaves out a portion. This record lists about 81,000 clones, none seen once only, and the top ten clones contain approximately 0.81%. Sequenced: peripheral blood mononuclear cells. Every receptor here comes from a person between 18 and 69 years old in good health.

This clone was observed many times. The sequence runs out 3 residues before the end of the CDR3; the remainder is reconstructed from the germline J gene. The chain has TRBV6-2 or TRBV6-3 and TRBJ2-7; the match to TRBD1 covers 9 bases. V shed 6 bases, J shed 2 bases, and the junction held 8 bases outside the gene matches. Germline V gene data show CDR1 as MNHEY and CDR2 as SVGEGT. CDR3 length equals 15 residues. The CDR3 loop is CASSKTTGGAYEQYF. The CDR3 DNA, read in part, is TGTGCCAGCAGCAAGACGACAGGGGGTGCCTACGAG.

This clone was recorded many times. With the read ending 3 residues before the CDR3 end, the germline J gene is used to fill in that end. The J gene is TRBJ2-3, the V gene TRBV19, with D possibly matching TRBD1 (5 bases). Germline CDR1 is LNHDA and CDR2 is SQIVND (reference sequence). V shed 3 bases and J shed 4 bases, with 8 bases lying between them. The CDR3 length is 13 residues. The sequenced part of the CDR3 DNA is TGTGCCAGTAGTATTCAGGGTTCAGATACG. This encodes CASSIQGSDT. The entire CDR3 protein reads CASSIQGSDTQYF.

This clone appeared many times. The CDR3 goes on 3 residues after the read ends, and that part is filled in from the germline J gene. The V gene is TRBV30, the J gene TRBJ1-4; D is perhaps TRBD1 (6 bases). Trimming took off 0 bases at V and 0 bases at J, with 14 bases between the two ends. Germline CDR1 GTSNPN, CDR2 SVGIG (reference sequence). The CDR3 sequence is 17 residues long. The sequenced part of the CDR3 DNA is TGTGCCTGGAGTGTAGGGCAGGGGATCGCAACTAATGAAAAA. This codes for CAWSVGQGIATNEK. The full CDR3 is CAWSVGQGIATNEKLFF.

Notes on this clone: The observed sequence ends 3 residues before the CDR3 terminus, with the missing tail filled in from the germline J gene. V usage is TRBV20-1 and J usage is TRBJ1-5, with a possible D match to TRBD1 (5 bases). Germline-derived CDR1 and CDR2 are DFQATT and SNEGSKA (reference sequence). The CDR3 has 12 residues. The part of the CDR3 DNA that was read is TGCAGCTTACAGGAACCAAATCAGCCC. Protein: CSLQEPNQP. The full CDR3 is CSLQEPNQPQHF.

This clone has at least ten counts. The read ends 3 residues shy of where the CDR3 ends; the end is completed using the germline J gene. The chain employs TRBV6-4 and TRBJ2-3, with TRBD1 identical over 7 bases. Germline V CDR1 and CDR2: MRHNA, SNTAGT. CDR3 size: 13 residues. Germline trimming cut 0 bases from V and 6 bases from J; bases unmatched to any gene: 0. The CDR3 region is CASSDSGGDTQYF. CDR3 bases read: TGTGCCAGCAGTGACTCAGGGGGCGATACG.

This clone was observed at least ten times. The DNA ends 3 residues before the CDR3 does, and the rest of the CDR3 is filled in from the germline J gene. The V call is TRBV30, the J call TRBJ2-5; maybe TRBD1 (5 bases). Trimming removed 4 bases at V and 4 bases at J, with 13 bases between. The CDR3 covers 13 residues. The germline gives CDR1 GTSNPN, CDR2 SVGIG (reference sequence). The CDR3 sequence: CAWTLPGRETQYF. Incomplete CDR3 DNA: TGTGCCTGGACTCTTCCAGGGCGAGAGACC.

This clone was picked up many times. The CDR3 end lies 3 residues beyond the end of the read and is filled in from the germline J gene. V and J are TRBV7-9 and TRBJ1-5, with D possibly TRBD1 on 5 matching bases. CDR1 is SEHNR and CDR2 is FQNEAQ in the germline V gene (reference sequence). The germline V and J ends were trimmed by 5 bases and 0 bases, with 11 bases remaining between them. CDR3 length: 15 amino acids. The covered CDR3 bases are TGTGCCAGCAGCGTCGATCAGGGTAGCAATCAGCCC. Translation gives CASSVDQGSNQP. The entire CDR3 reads CASSVDQGSNQPQHF. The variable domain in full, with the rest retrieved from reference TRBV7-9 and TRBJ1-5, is DTGVSQNPRHKITKRGQNVTFRCDPISEHNRLYWYRQTLGQGPEFLTYFQNEAQLEKSRLLSDRFSAERPKGSFSTLEIQRTEQGDSAMYLCASSVDQGSNQPQHFGDGTRLSIL.

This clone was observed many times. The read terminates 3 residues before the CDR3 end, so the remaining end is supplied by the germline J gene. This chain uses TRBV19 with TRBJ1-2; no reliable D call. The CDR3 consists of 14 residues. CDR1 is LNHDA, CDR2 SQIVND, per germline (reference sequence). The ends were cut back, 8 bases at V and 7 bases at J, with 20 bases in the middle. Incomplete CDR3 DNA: TGTGCCAGTGGCCCGACCGGGGAATGGAGTGGC. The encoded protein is CASGPTGEWSG. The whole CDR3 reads CASGPTGEWSGYTF.

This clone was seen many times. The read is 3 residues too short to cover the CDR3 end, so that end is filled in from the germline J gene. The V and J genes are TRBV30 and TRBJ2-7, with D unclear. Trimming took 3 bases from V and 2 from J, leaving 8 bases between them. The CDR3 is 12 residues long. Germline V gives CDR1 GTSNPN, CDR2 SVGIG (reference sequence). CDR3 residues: CAWRMGPYEQYF. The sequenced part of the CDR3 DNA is TGTGCCTGGAGAATGGGCCCCTACGAG.

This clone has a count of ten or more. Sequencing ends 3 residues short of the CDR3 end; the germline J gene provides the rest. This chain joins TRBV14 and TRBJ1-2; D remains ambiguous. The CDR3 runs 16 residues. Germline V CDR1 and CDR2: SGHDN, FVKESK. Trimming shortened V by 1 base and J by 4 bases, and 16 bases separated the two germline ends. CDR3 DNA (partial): TGTGCCAGCAGCCAAGGTACCGCAGGAGTCAGCTATGGC. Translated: CASSQGTAGVSYG. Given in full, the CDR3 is CASSQGTAGVSYGYTF.

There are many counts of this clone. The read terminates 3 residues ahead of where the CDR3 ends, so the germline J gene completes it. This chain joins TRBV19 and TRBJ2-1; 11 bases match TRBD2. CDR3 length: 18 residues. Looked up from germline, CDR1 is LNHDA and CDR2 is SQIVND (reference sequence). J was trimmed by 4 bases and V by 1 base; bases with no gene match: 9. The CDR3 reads CASSIGNTGTSGYNEQFF. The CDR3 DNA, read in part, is TGTGCCAGTAGTATAGGGAACACCGGGACTAGCGGATACAATGAG.

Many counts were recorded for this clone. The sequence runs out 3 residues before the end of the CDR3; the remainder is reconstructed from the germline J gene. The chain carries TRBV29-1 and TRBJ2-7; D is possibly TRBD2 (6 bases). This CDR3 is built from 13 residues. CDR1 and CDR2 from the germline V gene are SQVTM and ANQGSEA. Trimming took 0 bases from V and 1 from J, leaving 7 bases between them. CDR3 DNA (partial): TGCAGCGTTGAAGATCGGGGGTCCTACGAG. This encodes CSVEDRGSYE. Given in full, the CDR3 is CSVEDRGSYEQYF.

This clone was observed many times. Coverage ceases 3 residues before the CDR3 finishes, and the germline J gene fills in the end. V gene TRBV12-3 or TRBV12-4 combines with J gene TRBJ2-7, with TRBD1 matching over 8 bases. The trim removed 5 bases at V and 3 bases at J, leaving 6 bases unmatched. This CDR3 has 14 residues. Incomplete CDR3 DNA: TGTGCCAGCAGTGGGGGACAGGTCAACTACGAG. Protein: CASSGGQVNYE. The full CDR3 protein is CASSGGQVNYEQYF.

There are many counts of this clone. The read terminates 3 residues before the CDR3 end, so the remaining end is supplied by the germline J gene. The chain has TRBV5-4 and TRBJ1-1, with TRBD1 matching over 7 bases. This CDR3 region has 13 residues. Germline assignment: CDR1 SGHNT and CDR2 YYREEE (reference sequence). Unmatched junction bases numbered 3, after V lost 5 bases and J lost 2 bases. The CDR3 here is CASRTGVNTEAFF. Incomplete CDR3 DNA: TGTGCCAGCAGAACAGGGGTCAACACTGAA.

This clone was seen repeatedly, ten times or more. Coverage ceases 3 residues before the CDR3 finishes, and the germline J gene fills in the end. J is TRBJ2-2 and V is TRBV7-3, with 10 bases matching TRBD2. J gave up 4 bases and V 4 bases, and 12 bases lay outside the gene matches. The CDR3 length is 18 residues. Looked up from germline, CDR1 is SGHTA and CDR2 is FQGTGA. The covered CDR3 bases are TGTGCCAGCAGCTCCTCCCGTCCGTCTAGCGGGGGCACCGGGGAG. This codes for CASSSSRPSSGGTGE. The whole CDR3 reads CASSSSRPSSGGTGELFF.

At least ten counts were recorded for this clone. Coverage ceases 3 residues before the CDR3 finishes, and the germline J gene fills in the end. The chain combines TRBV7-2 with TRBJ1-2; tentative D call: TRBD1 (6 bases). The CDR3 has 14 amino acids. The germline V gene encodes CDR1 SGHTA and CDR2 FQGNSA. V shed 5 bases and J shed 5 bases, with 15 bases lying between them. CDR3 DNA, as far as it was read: TGTGCCAGCAGCCCATGGACAGACGTGTATGGC. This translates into CASSPWTDVYG. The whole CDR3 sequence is CASSPWTDVYGYTF.

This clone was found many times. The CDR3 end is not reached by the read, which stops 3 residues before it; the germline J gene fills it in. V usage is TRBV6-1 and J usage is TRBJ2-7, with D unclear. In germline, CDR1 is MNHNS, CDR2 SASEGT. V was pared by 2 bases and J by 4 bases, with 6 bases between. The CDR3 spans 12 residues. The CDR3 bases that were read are TGTGCCAGCAGTGAAATGAGGTACGAG. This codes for CASSEMRYE. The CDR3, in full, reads CASSEMRYEQYF.

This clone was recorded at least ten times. The CDR3 sequence is CASREGGNEQYF. The part of the CDR3 DNA that was read is TGTGCCAGCAGAGAAGGGGGAAACGAG. The chain is built from TRBV6-2 or TRBV6-3 and TRBJ2-7, with D perhaps matching TRBD1 (6 bases). The CDR3 goes on 3 residues after the read ends, and that part is filled in from the germline J gene. CDR3 length: 12 residues. In germline, CDR1 is MNHEY, CDR2 SVGEGT. Trimming took off 6 bases at V and 5 bases at J, with 11 bases between the two ends.

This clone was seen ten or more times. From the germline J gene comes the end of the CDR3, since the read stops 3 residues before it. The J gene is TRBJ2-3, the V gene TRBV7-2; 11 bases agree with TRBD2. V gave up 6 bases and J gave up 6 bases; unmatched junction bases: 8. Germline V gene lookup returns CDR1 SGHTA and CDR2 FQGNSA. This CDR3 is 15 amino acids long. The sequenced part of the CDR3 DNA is TGTGCCAGCAGGGGGACTAGCGGATCTAGGGATACG. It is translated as CASRGTSGSRDT. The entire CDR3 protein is CASRGTSGSRDTQYF.

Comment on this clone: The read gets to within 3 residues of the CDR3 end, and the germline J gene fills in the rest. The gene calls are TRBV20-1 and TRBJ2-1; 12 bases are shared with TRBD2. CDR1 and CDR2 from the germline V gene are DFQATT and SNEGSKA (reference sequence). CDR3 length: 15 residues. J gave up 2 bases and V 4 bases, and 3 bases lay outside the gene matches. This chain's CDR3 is CSAKGLAGPYNEQFF. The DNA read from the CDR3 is TGCAGTGCTAAAGGACTAGCGGGACCCTACAATGAG.

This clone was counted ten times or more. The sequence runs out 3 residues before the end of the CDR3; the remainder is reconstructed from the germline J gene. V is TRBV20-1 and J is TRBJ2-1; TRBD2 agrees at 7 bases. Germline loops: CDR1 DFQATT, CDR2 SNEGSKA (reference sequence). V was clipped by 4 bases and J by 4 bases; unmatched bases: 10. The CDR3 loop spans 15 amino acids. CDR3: CSAIPGASGYNEQFF. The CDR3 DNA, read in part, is TGCAGTGCTATCCCCGGGGCTAGCGGTTACAATGAG.

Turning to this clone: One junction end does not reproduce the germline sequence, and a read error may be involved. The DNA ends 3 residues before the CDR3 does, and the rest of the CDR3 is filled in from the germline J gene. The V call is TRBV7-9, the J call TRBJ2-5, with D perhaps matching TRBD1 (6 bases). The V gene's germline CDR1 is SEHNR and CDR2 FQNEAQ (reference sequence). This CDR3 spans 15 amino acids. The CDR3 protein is CASSVQGEHQGTQYF. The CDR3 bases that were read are TGTGCCAGCAGCGTACAGGGAGAGCACCAAGGGACC. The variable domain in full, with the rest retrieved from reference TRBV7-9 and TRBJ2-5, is DTGVSQNPRHKITKRGQNVTFRCDPISEHNRLYWYRQTLGQGPEFLTYFQNEAQLEKSRLLSDRFSAERPKGSFSTLEIQRTEQGDSAMYLCASSVQGEHQGTQYFGPGTRLLVL.

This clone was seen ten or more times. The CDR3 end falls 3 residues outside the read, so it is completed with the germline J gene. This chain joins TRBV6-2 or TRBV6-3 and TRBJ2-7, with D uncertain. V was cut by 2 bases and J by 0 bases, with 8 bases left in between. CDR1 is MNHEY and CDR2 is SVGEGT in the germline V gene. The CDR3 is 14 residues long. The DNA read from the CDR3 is TGTGCCAGCAGTTACGTCTTTTTCTCCTACGAG. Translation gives CASSYVFFSYE. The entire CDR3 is CASSYVFFSYEQYF.

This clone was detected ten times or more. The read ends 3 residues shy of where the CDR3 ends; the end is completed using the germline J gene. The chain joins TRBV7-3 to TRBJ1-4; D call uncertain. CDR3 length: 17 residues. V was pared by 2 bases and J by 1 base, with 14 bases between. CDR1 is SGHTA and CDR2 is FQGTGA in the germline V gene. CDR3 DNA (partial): TGTGCCAGCAGCTTAGGCAAGGGCCTCCTAACTAATGAAAAA. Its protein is CASSLGKGLLTNEK. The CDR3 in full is CASSLGKGLLTNEKLFF.